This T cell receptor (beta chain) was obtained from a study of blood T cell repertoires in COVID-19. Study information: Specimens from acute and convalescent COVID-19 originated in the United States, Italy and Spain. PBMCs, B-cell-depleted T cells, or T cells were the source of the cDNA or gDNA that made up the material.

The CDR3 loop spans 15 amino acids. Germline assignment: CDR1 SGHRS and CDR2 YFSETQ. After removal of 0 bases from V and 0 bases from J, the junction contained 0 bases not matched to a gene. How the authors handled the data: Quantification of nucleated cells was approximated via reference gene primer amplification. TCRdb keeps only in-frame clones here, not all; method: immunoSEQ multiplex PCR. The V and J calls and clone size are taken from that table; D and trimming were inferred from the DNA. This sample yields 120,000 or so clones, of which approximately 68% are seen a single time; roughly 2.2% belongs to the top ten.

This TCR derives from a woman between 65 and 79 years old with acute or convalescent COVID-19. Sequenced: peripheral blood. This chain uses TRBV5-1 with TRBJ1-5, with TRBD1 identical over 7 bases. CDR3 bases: TGCGCCAGCAGCTTGGGGGACAGTAGCAATCAGCCCCAGCATTTT. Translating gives CASSLGDSSNQPQHF.